Included here is one T cell receptor (beta chain) sequence, with context. 13 Jbeta primers and 60 Vbeta primers were used for the PCR. Sequencing used immunoSEQ multiplex PCR; TCRdb keeps in-frame clones, though not all of them. The sample consists of tens of thousands of clones, about 70% of them appearing once. The data belong to a study of cytomegalovirus exposure and HLA in healthy donors. Germline-derived CDR1 and CDR2 are KGHSH and LQKENI. The CDR3 runs to 15 residues. The trim removed 1 base at V and 0 bases at J, leaving 2 bases unmatched. The sequence derives from a man in his 60s in good health and CMV-seronegative. This chain uses TRBV18 with TRBJ2-5, with 7 bases that match TRBD2. What was sequenced was PBMCs. CDR3 bases: TGTGCCAGCTCACCACTACTAGCGAACCAAGAGACCCAGTACTTC. Protein sequence: CASSPLLANQETQYF.